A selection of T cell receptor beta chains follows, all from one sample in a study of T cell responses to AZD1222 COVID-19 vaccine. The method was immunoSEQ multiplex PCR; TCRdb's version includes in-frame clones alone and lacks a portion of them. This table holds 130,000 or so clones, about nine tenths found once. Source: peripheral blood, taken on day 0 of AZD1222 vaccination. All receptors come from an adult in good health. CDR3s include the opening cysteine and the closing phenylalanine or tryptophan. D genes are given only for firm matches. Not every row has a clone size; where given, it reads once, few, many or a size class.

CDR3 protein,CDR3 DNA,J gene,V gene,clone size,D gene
CASSQVPTSGSTDTQYF,TGTGCCAGCAGCCAAGTACCGACTAGCGGCAGCACAGATACGCAGTATTTT,TRBJ2-3,TRBV3-1/TRBV3-2,NA,TRBD2
CASMRSIGQGAPNYGYTF,TGTGCCAGCATGCGATCTATAGGACAGGGGGCCCCAAACTATGGCTACACCTTC,TRBJ1-2,TRBV2,once,TRBD1
CASSLDQPSGGAYEQYF,TGTGCCAGCAGTTTAGACCAACCTAGCGGGGGGGCGTACGAGCAGTACTTC,TRBJ2-7,TRBV27,NA,TRBD2
CASSPVYANTEAFF,TGTGCCAGCAGCCCGGTCTACGCGAACACTGAAGCTTTCTTT,TRBJ1-1,TRBV7-2,NA,NA
CAWGRQTEAFF,TGTGCCTGGGGGCGGCAGACCGAAGCTTTCTTT,TRBJ1-1,TRBV30,once,NA
CASCRGQGPDTQYF,TGTGCCAGCTGTCGGGGACAGGGGCCTGATACGCAGTATTTT,TRBJ2-3,TRBV6-5,NA,TRBD1
CASSFGQSRNNEQFF,TGTGCCAGCAGCTTTGGACAGTCTCGGAACAATGAGCAGTTCTTC,TRBJ2-1,TRBV5-4,NA,NA
CASSSTWVGSGNTIYF,TGTGCCAGCAGCTCCACGTGGGTCGGCTCTGGAAACACCATATATTTT,TRBJ1-3,TRBV5-6,NA,NA
CASSRKQVGSYNEQFF,TGTGCCAGCAGCCGAAAACAGGTGGGCTCCTACAATGAGCAGTTCTTC,TRBJ2-1,TRBV14,NA,NA
CASSPLLAGGQRYF,TGTGCCAGCAGCCCGCTGCTAGCGGGGGGGCAAAGGTACTTC,TRBJ2-7,TRBV3-1/TRBV3-2,NA,TRBD2
CASSQGVAGATDTQYF,TGTGCCAGCAGCCAAGGAGTAGCGGGGGCCACAGATACGCAGTATTTT,TRBJ2-3,TRBV3-1/TRBV3-2,NA,TRBD2
CSVSGGKDTEAFF,TGCAGCGTGTCCGGGGGTAAAGACACTGAAGCTTTCTTT,TRBJ1-1,TRBV29-1,NA,NA
CASSVGTGMDNSPLHF,TGTGCCAGCTCAGTCGGGACAGGGATGGATAATTCACCCCTCCACTTT,TRBJ1-6,TRBV18,NA,TRBD1
CASSGLHGTTSNQPQHF,TGTGCCAGCAGTGGATTGCACGGAACGACTAGCAATCAGCCCCAGCATTTT,TRBJ1-5,TRBV2,NA,NA
CASRVTGYNSGNTIYF,TGTGCCAGCAGGGTGACAGGGTATAACTCTGGAAACACCATATATTTT,TRBJ1-3,TRBV27,NA,TRBD1
CASSQTDSENTEAFF,TGTGCCAGCAGCCAGACCGACAGCGAAAACACTGAAGCTTTCTTT,TRBJ1-1,TRBV3-1/TRBV3-2,NA,NA
CASSDRVGGGNQPQHF,TGTGCCAGCAGCGACAGGGTCGGGGGGGGCAATCAGCCCCAGCATTTT,TRBJ1-5,TRBV2,NA,TRBD1
CASSLQGADTEAFF,TGTGCCAGCAGCCTTCAGGGGGCGGACACTGAAGCTTTCTTT,TRBJ1-1,TRBV7-9,NA,TRBD1
CASSVGLPNSPLHF,TGTGCCAGCAGTGTGGGCCTTCCAAATTCACCCCTCCACTTT,TRBJ1-6,TRBV2,NA,NA
CASSYTASMDYGYTF,TGTGCCAGCAGTTACACAGCAAGTATGGACTATGGCTACACCTTC,TRBJ1-2,TRBV6-5,NA,NA
CASSRGEGYNSPLHF,TGTGCCAGCAGTCGGGGAGAGGGATACAATTCACCCCTCCACTTT,TRBJ1-6,TRBV25-1,NA,NA
CAWRRGGGNTIYF,TGTGCCTGGAGGAGAGGCGGTGGAAACACCATATATTTT,TRBJ1-3,TRBV30,NA,NA
CAISDGTVSEQYF,TGTGCCATCAGTGACGGGACAGTTTCCGAGCAGTACTTC,TRBJ2-7,TRBV10-3,few,TRBD1
CASSGDRGLGGYTF,TGTGCCAGCAGTGGCGACAGGGGGCTGGGTGGCTACACCTTC,TRBJ1-2,TRBV2,NA,TRBD1
CASSYAGPNYGYTF,TGTGCCAGCAGTTACGCAGGACCAAACTATGGCTACACCTTC,TRBJ1-2,TRBV6-5,NA,NA
CASSQDGVGLPNTEAFF,TGCGCCAGCAGCCAAGATGGAGTGGGTCTACCAAACACTGAAGCTTTCTTT,TRBJ1-1,TRBV4-3,NA,NA
CASRFSGRGGYTF,TGTGCCAGCAGGTTCTCGGGAAGAGGGGGCTACACCTTC,TRBJ1-2,TRBV2,many,NA
CASSQPGTPETQYF,TGTGCCAGCAGCCAACCTGGGACTCCCGAGACCCAGTACTTC,TRBJ2-5,TRBV4-2,NA,NA
CASSLYRPTGNEKLFF,TGTGCCAGCAGTTTATACCGCCCAACAGGAAATGAAAAACTGTTTTTT,TRBJ1-4,TRBV27,NA,NA
CASGDKEGYGYTF,TGTGCCAGCGGGGACAAGGAGGGCTATGGCTACACCTTC,TRBJ1-2,TRBV14,NA,NA
CASSQDLTGNSPLHF,TGTGCCAGCAGCCAAGATTTGACAGGAAATTCACCCCTCCACTTT,TRBJ1-6,TRBV4-2,NA,NA
CASSLGPGGETQYF,TGTGCCAGCAGCTTAGGCCCAGGAGGGGAGACCCAGTACTTC,TRBJ2-5,TRBV7-7,medium-sized,NA
CASGPGGPETQYF,TGCGCCAGCGGGCCGGGGGGGCCTGAAACGCAGTATTTT,TRBJ2-3,TRBV5-1,NA,TRBD2
CATSLGLLTEAFF,TGTGCCACCTCACTCGGCTTATTGACTGAAGCTTTCTTT,TRBJ1-1,TRBV25-1,NA,NA
CASSPQGGHLDTQYF,TGTGCCAGCTCACCGCAGGGAGGGCACCTGGATACGCAGTATTTT,TRBJ2-3,TRBV18,NA,TRBD2
CASRTSDSYEQYF,TGTGCCAGCCGTACTAGCGATTCCTACGAGCAGTACTTC,TRBJ2-7,TRBV13,NA,TRBD2
CASSVQGKGTDTQYF,TGTGCCAGCAGCGTACAGGGAAAGGGCACAGATACGCAGTATTTT,TRBJ2-3,TRBV9,NA,NA
CSVRDRGTDTQYF,TGCAGCGTCAGAGACAGGGGCACAGATACGCAGTATTTT,TRBJ2-3,TRBV29-1,NA,TRBD1
CASSVLGAQRFNQPQHF,TGTGCCAGCAGTGTCCTCGGGGCGCAGAGGTTCAATCAGCCCCAGCATTTT,TRBJ1-5,TRBV6-1,NA,NA
CASSQVGTSDTGELFF,TGTGCCAGCAGCCAAGTTGGGACTAGCGACACCGGGGAGCTGTTTTTT,TRBJ2-2,TRBV4-2,NA,TRBD2